Below are 14 T cell receptor beta chains sequenced from a single sample in a study of T cells expressing NK-cell markers. TCRdb re-called the 5' RACE reads and gives one entry per CDR3 protein, without DNA. Recorded for this sample: 350,000 to 500,000 distinct CDR3 sequences. The specimen was blood T cells: a sorted CD56 or NKG2C T cell subset, CD4+ or CD8+ T cells, or bulk PBMC T cells (not recorded which). These receptors all come from a woman between 18 and 70 years old in good health.

The rearrangement links TRBV7-2 to TRBJ1-1. The germline CDR1 and CDR2 sequences are SGHTA and FQGNSA. CDR3 length: 15 amino acids. The CDR3 protein is CASSLVQALNTEAFF.

The chain couples TRBV7-8 to TRBJ1-1; checking the TCRdb D call of TRBD1 is not possible without DNA. This CDR3 region has 13 residues. Germline CDR1 is SGHVS and CDR2 is FQNEAQ. CDR3 sequence reads: CASSNNRVGGAFF. Combining the CDR3 with reference TRBV7-8 and TRBJ1-1 gives the whole variable domain GAGVSQSPRYKVAKRGQDVALRCDPISGHVSLFWYQQALGQGPEFLTYFQNEAQLDKSGLPSDRFFAERPEGSVSTLKIQRTQQEDSAVYLCASSNNRVGGAFFGQGTRLTVV.

The V and J genes are TRBV20-1 and TRBJ2-7. CDR3 length equals 11 residues. Germline V CDR1 and CDR2: DFQATT, SNEGSKA (reference sequence). CDR3 amino acids: CSAPQLYEQYF.

V and J are TRBV9 and TRBJ1-1; there is no DNA to check the TCRdb D call of TRBD1. CDR1 and CDR2 from the germline V gene are SGDLS and YYNGEE. The CDR3 runs 13 residues. The CDR3 reads CASSETGSTEAFF.

V and J are TRBV6-2 or TRBV6-3 and TRBJ1-1. The V gene's germline CDR1 is MNHEY and CDR2 SVGEGT. This CDR3 spans 16 amino acids. This CDR3 is CASSYTGLSKRTEAFF.

The chain recombines TRBV18 with TRBJ1-6; TCRdb's assignment of TRBD1 cannot be checked, as there is no DNA. The CDR3 spans 15 residues. Germline-derived CDR1 and CDR2 are KGHSH and LQKENI. The CDR3 spells CASSPLDTDNSPLHF.

The V gene is TRBV10-1, the J gene TRBJ2-2. This CDR3 has 13 residues. Germline V gene sequence: CDR1 WNHNN, CDR2 SYGVQD (reference sequence). The CDR3 here is CASRDLYTGELFF.

The chain has TRBV7-7 and TRBJ2-2; TCRdb's D call, TRBD1, is unchecked because there is no DNA. The CDR3 has 11 residues. CDR1 is SSHAT, CDR2 FNYEAQ, per germline (reference sequence). The CDR3 is CASAGSGELFF.

This chain connects TRBV28 to TRBJ2-7; with no DNA, the TCRdb D assignment of TRBD2 cannot be verified. CDR3 size: 15 residues. Germline lookup yields CDR1 MDHEN and CDR2 SYDVKM. The CDR3 protein is CASSLPRGVVHEQYF.

The CDR3 here is CASSRRAGVSPEAFF. This rearrangement joins TRBV14 to TRBJ1-1; no DNA is available, so the TRBD1 call from TCRdb remains unchecked. Germline CDR1 and CDR2: SGHDN and FVKESK. The CDR3 loop spans 15 amino acids.

The V and J genes are TRBV4-3 and TRBJ1-1. The CDR3 runs 12 residues. Per germline, CDR1 LGHNA and CDR2 YSLEER. CDR3 protein: CASSQLGTEAFF.

The chain couples TRBV28 to TRBJ2-6. Germline lookup yields CDR1 MDHEN and CDR2 SYDVKM. This CDR3 is built from 15 residues. The CDR3 region is CASSSRTSGANVLTF.

The gene calls are TRBV18 and TRBJ2-2. The germline gives CDR1 KGHSH, CDR2 LQKENI. This CDR3 contains 13 residues. The CDR3 protein is CASSPPSTGELFF.

The J gene is TRBJ2-3, the V gene TRBV6-1; the D call of TRBD2 rests on TCRdb alone, since no DNA is present to check it. Germline lookup yields CDR1 MNHNS and CDR2 SASEGT. This CDR3 comprises 14 residues. CDR3 amino acids: CASRAGGTTDTQYF.